This TCR beta chain was found in a study of T-cell reconstitution after alpha-beta-depleted transplantation in children. The V gene lost 7 bases and the J gene lost 5 bases, with 9 bases spanning the gap. Germline V gene lookup returns CDR1 MNHNS and CDR2 SASEGT. The CDR3 extends over 13 amino acids. Unique molecular identifiers were built into the TCRbeta library. From the PCR reads, TCRdb called clonotypes with MiXCR, one entry per CDR3 protein. The repertoire holds around 670,000 distinct CDR3 sequences, 13% seen once, with 0.79% in the top ten. This clonotype was recorded a few times. Its target is not known. Points from the study as a whole: Newly produced T cells mostly provided counts and TCRbeta diversity after one year, as hyperexpanded clones declined. Several hundred graft clones that had expanded were reportedly the source of alpha-beta T cells about two months after transplant.

This specimen was PBMCs, taken before TCRalphabeta/CD19-depleted stem cell transplant. The TCR was taken from a girl aged 2 to 9 with congenital amegakaryocytic thrombocytopenia, due to receive a stem cell transplant. The gene calls are TRBV6-1 and TRBJ2-6; D unclear. CDR3 sequence: CASMGGRANVLTF. The CDR3 nucleotides are TGTGCCAGCATGGGTGGGCGGGCCAACGTCCTGACTTTC.